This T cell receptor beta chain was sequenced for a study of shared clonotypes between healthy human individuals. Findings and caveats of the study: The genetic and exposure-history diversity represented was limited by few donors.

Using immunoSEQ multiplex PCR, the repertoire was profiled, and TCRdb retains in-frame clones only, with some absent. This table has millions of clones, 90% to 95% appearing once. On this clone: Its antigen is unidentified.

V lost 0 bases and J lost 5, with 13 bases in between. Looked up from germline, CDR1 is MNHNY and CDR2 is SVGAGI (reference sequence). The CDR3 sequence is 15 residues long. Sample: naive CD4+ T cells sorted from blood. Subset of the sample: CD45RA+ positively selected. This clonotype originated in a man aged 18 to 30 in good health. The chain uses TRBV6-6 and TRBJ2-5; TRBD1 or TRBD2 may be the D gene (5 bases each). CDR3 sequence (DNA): TGTGCCAGCAGTTACTCGGCCGGGACCAAGGAGACCCAGTACTTC. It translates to CASSYSAGTKETQYF.